These 32 T cell receptor beta chains were all obtained from the same sample, sequenced in a study of beta chain features in type 1 diabetes. The antigens these receptors bind are not known. Findings of the study overall: TCRB CDR3 length was moderately but significantly reduced in all four CD4+ subsets of Type 1 diabetes patients.

Expressed TCRB transcripts were sequenced because the isolated RNA had all been reverse transcribed beforehand. Assay used: immunoSEQ multiplex PCR; TCRdb lists only in-frame clones, some missing. The data show 300,000 to 450,000 clones, around a tenth seen once. The material sequenced was central memory CD4+ T cells from blood. The receptors stem from a young man with type 1 diabetes.

The chain couples TRBV7-2 to TRBJ2-3, with 10 nucleotides matching TRBD2. Per germline, CDR1 SGHTA and CDR2 FQGNSA. CDR3 length: 17 residues. V trimming: 5 bases; J trimming: 3 bases; junction bases outside the gene matches: 11. The CDR3 sequence: CASSPRVAGGGTDTQYF. The CDR3 nucleotides are TGTGCCAGCAGCCCCCGTGTAGCGGGAGGCGGTACAGATACGCAGTATTTT.

This clone was seen at least ten times. This chain links TRBV28 with TRBJ2-4; 7 nucleotides agree with TRBD2. The CDR3 is 17 residues long. Trimming removed 5 bases from V and 0 bases from J; junction bases left unmatched: 10. Germline CDR1 is MDHEN and CDR2 is SYDVKM. The CDR3 DNA sequence: TGTGCCAGCAGTCCCCGCGTCGGGAGGACAGCCAAAAACATTCAGTACTTC. Protein: CASSPRVGRTAKNIQYF.

This clone was seen only a few times. V is TRBV28 and J is TRBJ1-2; D is undetermined. Germline V gene sequence: CDR1 MDHEN, CDR2 SYDVKM. Trimming removed 8 bases from V and 4 bases from J, with 14 bases in between. This CDR3 has 13 amino acids. The CDR3 sequence: CASWETESYGYTF. The CDR3 nucleotides read TGTGCCAGCTGGGAAACGGAGAGCTATGGCTACACCTTC.

CDR3 DNA sequence: TGTGCCAGCAGCTCCCCCCCCGAGGTCTACGAGCAGTACTTC. Translated, it gives CASSSPPEVYEQYF. The rearrangement links TRBV7-2 to TRBJ2-7, with D uncertain. Germline CDR1 reads SGHTA; CDR2 reads FQGNSA. The V end lost 4 bases, the J end lost 3 bases, and 13 bases lay between the germline ends. This CDR3 contains 14 residues.

This clone was observed a handful of times. The junction differs from germline at one of its ends, possibly a read error. This chain connects TRBV6-1 to TRBJ2-1; TRBD1 agrees at 9 bases. CDR1 and CDR2 from the germline V gene are MNHNS and SASEGT. The CDR3 runs to 14 residues. The CDR3 here is CASGDRGTYNEQFF. In nucleotides, the CDR3 is TGTGCCAGCGGTGACAGGGGGACCTACAATGAGCAGTTCTTC.

This sequence joins TRBV14 and TRBJ2-3; 7 bases are shared with TRBD1. The germline gives CDR1 SGHDN, CDR2 FVKESK. Trimming cost V 1 base and J 3 bases; bases outside gene matches: 7. This CDR3 comprises 16 residues. Here the CDR3 DNA reads TGTGCCAGCAGCCAAGCCCGAGGGGGCAATACAGATACGCAGTATTTT. Encoded protein: CASSQARGGNTDTQYF. The full variable domain, its missing parts supplied by reference TRBV14 and TRBJ2-3, is EAGVTQFPSHSVIEKGQTVTLRCDPISGHDNLYWYRRVMGKEIKFLLHFVKESKQDESGMPNNRFLAERTGGTYSTLKVQPAELEDSGVYFCASSQARGGNTDTQYFGPGTRLTVL.

This clone occurred a few times. The rearrangement joins TRBV18 to TRBJ2-7; 14 nucleotides line up with TRBD2. Germline trimming cut 3 bases from V and 7 bases from J; bases unmatched to any gene: 14. The CDR3 is made up of 18 amino acids. In germline, CDR1 is KGHSH, CDR2 LQKENI. CDR3 in amino acids: CASSPGTSGRTPLREQYF. The CDR3 nucleotides are TGTGCCAGCTCACCCGGGACTAGCGGGAGAACGCCTTTACGGGAGCAGTACTTC.

This clone was observed a handful of times. The V call is TRBV6-6, the J call TRBJ1-4; possibly TRBD1 for D (5 bases). This CDR3 is 15 amino acids long. Between the trimmed V and J ends, which lost 6 bases and 6 bases, there was a span of 17 bases. Per germline, CDR1 MNHNY and CDR2 SVGAGI (reference sequence). CDR3 sequence (DNA): TGTGCCAGCAGCGCCGGACGGGGCGCGGATGAAAAACTGTTTTTT. Protein: CASSAGRGADEKLFF.

The chain joins TRBV7-3 to TRBJ2-1; TRBD2 matches at 12 bases. The CDR3 runs to 16 residues. V shed 5 bases, J shed 4 bases, and the junction held 6 bases outside the gene matches. Germline V CDR1 and CDR2: SGHTA, FQGTGA. The CDR3 nucleotides read TGTGCCAGCAGCCCCGTTGGGACTAGCGGGTACAATGAGCAGTTCTTC. Its translation is CASSPVGTSGYNEQFF.

This clone was seen only a few times. Other DNA sequences from this sample encode an identical CDR3 as well. The gene calls are TRBV5-4 and TRBJ2-7; 10 bases are shared with TRBD1. Germline CDR1 and CDR2: SGHNT and YYREEE (reference sequence). The CDR3 consists of 15 residues. V lost 4 bases and J lost 3; bases outside the gene matches: 7. The CDR3 nucleotides are TGTGCCAGCAGCGGTACCGGGACAGGGGTCTACGAGCAGTACTTC. This codes for CASSGTGTGVYEQYF.

This clone was counted a few times. The V and J genes are TRBV30 and TRBJ2-5, with D possibly being TRBD1 (6 bases). Germline V gene data show CDR1 as GTSNPN and CDR2 as SVGIG (reference sequence). This CDR3 has 13 amino acids. V was shortened by 5 bases and J by 5 bases, with 15 bases between the two germline ends. The CDR3 spells CAWGGPAPETQYF. In DNA form, the CDR3 reads TGTGCCTGGGGGGGCCCCGCCCCGGAGACCCAGTACTTC.

This clone came up a few times. The rearrangement joins TRBV19 to TRBJ2-3; 7 bases line up with TRBD2. From germline, CDR1 is LNHDA and CDR2 SQIVND (reference sequence). The CDR3 runs 14 residues. V lost 7 bases, J lost 6 bases, and 10 bases stayed unmatched. In DNA form, the CDR3 reads TGTGCCAGTACCGGAGGGAGGGGATACGATACGCAGTATTTT. Its protein is CASTGGRGYDTQYF.

The V call is TRBV18, the J call TRBJ2-7; D is ambiguous. Between the trimmed V and J ends, which lost 2 bases and 3 bases, there was a span of 5 bases. CDR1 and CDR2 (germline): KGHSH, LQKENI. The CDR3 is 12 amino acids. This CDR3 reads CASSPNVYEQYF. Written as DNA, the CDR3 is TGTGCCAGCTCACCAAACGTCTACGAGCAGTACTTC.

The chain combines TRBV11-1 with TRBJ2-1, with D hard to call. Germline values: CDR1 SGHAT, CDR2 FQDESV (reference sequence). Deletions cut 4 bases from V and 9 bases from J, with 7 bases between. CDR3 length equals 11 residues. The CDR3 DNA follows: TGTGCCAGCAGCTCGGGCCCTGAGCAGTTCTTC. Its protein is CASSSGPEQFF.

This chain links TRBV4-1 with TRBJ1-2; D is ambiguous. CDR1 and CDR2 (germline): MGHRA, YSYEKL. This CDR3 has 12 residues. V was clipped by 5 bases and J by 2 bases, with 6 bases between them. The CDR3 region is CASSGSNYGYTF. The CDR3 bases are TGCGCCAGCAGCGGATCCAACTATGGCTACACCTTC.

Comments on this clone: A clone one base away is much larger, so this may be a read error. V gene TRBV25-1 combines with J gene TRBJ2-7; no clear D gene. This CDR3 contains 11 residues. Germline V gene data show CDR1 as MGHDK and CDR2 as SYGVNS. V lost 5 bases and J 3 bases, leaving 5 bases between the germline ends. The CDR3: CASSNNYEQYF. The CDR3 coding sequence is TGTGCCAGCAGTAACAACTACGAGCAGTACTTC.

This clone was seen at least ten times. The J gene is TRBJ2-5, the V gene TRBV28; 10 nucleotides align to TRBD2. The CDR3 contains 17 residues. Germline lookup yields CDR1 MDHEN and CDR2 SYDVKM. The trim removed 1 base at V and 5 bases at J, leaving 10 bases unmatched. This chain's CDR3 is CASSLFRTSGKKETQYF. The CDR3 DNA is TGTGCCAGCAGTTTATTTCGGACTAGCGGAAAGAAGGAGACCCAGTACTTC.

This clone was seen only a few times. The chain combines TRBV7-9 with TRBJ2-1; possible D gene TRBD2, 5 bases. Trimming cost V 0 bases and J 7 bases, with 16 bases left between them. Germline lookup yields CDR1 SEHNR and CDR2 FQNEAQ (reference sequence). The CDR3 extends over 16 amino acids. CDR3 region: CASSLARSKRRNEQFF. In DNA form, the CDR3 reads TGTGCCAGCAGCTTAGCGCGAAGCAAGCGGAGAAATGAGCAGTTCTTC.

This clone was counted between two and nine times. The chain has TRBV25-1 and TRBJ1-1, with D unclear. Per the germline V gene, CDR1 is MGHDK and CDR2 is SYGVNS. The CDR3 sequence is 13 residues long. Trimming took off 7 bases at V and 2 bases at J, with 11 bases between the two ends. CDR3 in DNA: TGTGCCAGCACAGGATACATAAACACTGAAGCTTTCTTT. This codes for CASTGYINTEAFF.

This clone has only a few counts. The rearrangement joins TRBV7-3 to TRBJ1-1, with D unclear. This CDR3 contains 15 residues. Deletions cut 2 bases from V and 1 base from J, with 11 bases between. Germline V lookup: CDR1 SGHTA, CDR2 FQGTGA. CDR3: CASSLYSSGNTEAFF. The DNA of the CDR3 is TGTGCCAGCAGCTTATACTCTTCTGGGAACACTGAAGCTTTCTTT. The variable domain in full, with the rest retrieved from reference TRBV7-3 and TRBJ1-1, is GAGVSQTPSNKVTEKGKYVELRCDPISGHTALYWYRQSLGQGPEFLIYFQGTGAADDSGLPNDRFFAVRPEGSVSTLKIQRTERGDSAVYLCASSLYSSGNTEAFFGQGTRLTVV.

This clone has a handful of counts. The CDR3 nucleotides are TGTGCCAGCAGCGGGGAGACCCAAGAGACCCAGTACTTC. Encoded protein: CASSGETQETQYF. This chain joins TRBV2 and TRBJ2-5; D might be TRBD2 (5 bases). The CDR3 consists of 13 residues. Germline lookup yields CDR1 SNHLY and CDR2 FYNNEI. V was clipped by 6 bases and J by 1 base, with 9 bases between them.

The chain employs TRBV27 and TRBJ2-5; 7 nucleotides agree with TRBD1. The junction had 5 bases not matched to a gene; V was cut back by 5 bases and J by 2 bases. Germline CDR1 MNHEY, CDR2 SMNVEV (reference sequence). The CDR3 spans 14 residues. As DNA, the CDR3 is TGTGCCAGCAGTCCACAGACAGGGCAAGAGACCCAGTACTTC. Protein product: CASSPQTGQETQYF.

In its sample, this clone was seen many times. The rearrangement uses TRBV4-2 and TRBJ2-3; no reliable D call. The CDR3 consists of 13 residues. V lost 3 bases to trimming and J lost 5 bases, with 9 bases between them. Germline assignment: CDR1 LGHNA and CDR2 YNFKEQ. The CDR3 DNA follows: TGTGCCAGCAGCCAGCCAGCGCAAGATACGCAGTATTTT. Translated: CASSQPAQDTQYF.

This clone was seen more than once but under ten times. The V and J genes are TRBV4-1 and TRBJ1-3, with D possibly TRBD1 on 6 matching bases. This CDR3 spans 16 amino acids. V gave up 1 base and J gave up 0 bases, with 10 bases separating them. Germline values: CDR1 MGHRA, CDR2 YSYEKL. CDR3 amino acids: CASSQGGQYSGNTIYF. The CDR3 DNA follows: TGCGCCAGCAGCCAAGGTGGACAGTACTCTGGAAACACCATATATTTT.

This clone was counted only a few times. The CDR3 DNA reads TGTGCCAGCAGCATTCTGACTAGCGGGAGAGTGAATGAGCAGTTCTTC. Protein product: CASSILTSGRVNEQFF. The chain joins TRBV7-2 to TRBJ2-1; 12 bases are shared with TRBD2. Germline V gives CDR1 SGHTA, CDR2 FQGNSA. The CDR3 is made up of 16 amino acids. Losses at the gene ends were 5 bases for V and 7 bases for J; bases not matched to a gene: 9.

This clone was recorded a few times. The chain employs TRBV28 and TRBJ2-2; D may be TRBD1 (5 bases). The germline V gene has CDR1 MDHEN and CDR2 SYDVKM. The CDR3 is made up of 17 amino acids. Trimming removed 3 bases at V and 1 base at J, with 15 bases between. The CDR3 region has the DNA TGTGCCAGCAGTTTCCCAGGGATCCAGGTGAACACCGGGGAGCTGTTTTTT. This codes for CASSFPGIQVNTGELFF.

This chain joins TRBV5-1 and TRBJ1-5; D is undetermined. This CDR3 has 15 amino acids. The germline V gene has CDR1 SGHRS and CDR2 YFSETQ. Trimming stripped 5 bases from V and 1 base from J, with 13 bases between. Here the CDR3 reads CASSWEPGSNQPQHF. The CDR3, as DNA: TGCGCCAGCAGTTGGGAGCCGGGCAGCAATCAGCCCCAGCATTTT. The full variable domain, in which reference TRBV5-1 and TRBJ1-5 provide the parts outside the CDR3, is KAGVTQTPRYLIKTRGQQVTLSCSPISGHRSVSWYQQTPGQGLQFLFEYFSETQRNKGNFPGRFSGRQFSNSRSEMNVSTLELGDSALYLCASSWEPGSNQPQHFGDGTRLSIL.

This clone was recorded a few times. The chain links TRBV5-1 to TRBJ2-7, with a weak D call TRBD2 (6 bases). Germline V gene data show CDR1 as SGHRS and CDR2 as YFSETQ. Trimming took 3 bases from V and 9 from J, leaving 10 bases between them. This CDR3 region has 11 residues. CDR3 nucleotide sequence: TGCGCCAGCAGCTCCTCCGGGGGGCAGTACTTC. Amino acid sequence: CASSSSGGQYF.

This clone was seen more than once but under ten times. This chain links TRBV2 with TRBJ2-3; D remains ambiguous. CDR1 SNHLY and CDR2 FYNNEI come from the germline V gene. V was clipped by 3 bases and J by 8 bases, with 12 bases between them. The CDR3 has 13 amino acids. CDR3 DNA sequence: TGTGCCAGCAGTGAGGAAGGTCTGGGTACGCAGTATTTT. Encoded protein: CASSEEGLGTQYF.

This clone was observed a few times. The rearrangement uses TRBV23-1 and TRBJ2-7, with 8 positions matching TRBD2. TRBV23-1 has ORF status, its function being uncertain. With V trimmed by 1 base and J by 2 bases, 7 bases remained unmatched. This CDR3 contains 16 residues. The CDR3 sequence: CASSQWVAGSPYEQYF. As DNA, the CDR3 is TGCGCCAGCAGTCAATGGGTAGCGGGATCCCCCTACGAGCAGTACTTC.

V and J are TRBV19 and TRBJ2-5, with 8 bases matching TRBD2. Trimming at V came to 3 bases and at J to 5 bases, leaving 8 bases not matched to a gene. CDR3 size: 15 residues. Germline V gene lookup returns CDR1 LNHDA and CDR2 SQIVND (reference sequence). The CDR3 nucleotides are TGTGCCAGTAGTATTCTTTCGGGAGGGCCTGAGACCCAGTACTTC. Its translation: CASSILSGGPETQYF.

The rearrangement uses TRBV7-3 and TRBJ1-1; D may be TRBD1 (5 bases). The V end lost 5 bases, the J end lost 4 bases, and 11 bases lay between the germline ends. The length of the CDR3 is 13 residues. CDR1 is SGHTA and CDR2 is FQGTGA in the germline V gene. In nucleotides, the CDR3 is TGTGCCAGCAGCCTCCGACAGTCCACTGAAGCTTTCTTT. It codes for CASSLRQSTEAFF.